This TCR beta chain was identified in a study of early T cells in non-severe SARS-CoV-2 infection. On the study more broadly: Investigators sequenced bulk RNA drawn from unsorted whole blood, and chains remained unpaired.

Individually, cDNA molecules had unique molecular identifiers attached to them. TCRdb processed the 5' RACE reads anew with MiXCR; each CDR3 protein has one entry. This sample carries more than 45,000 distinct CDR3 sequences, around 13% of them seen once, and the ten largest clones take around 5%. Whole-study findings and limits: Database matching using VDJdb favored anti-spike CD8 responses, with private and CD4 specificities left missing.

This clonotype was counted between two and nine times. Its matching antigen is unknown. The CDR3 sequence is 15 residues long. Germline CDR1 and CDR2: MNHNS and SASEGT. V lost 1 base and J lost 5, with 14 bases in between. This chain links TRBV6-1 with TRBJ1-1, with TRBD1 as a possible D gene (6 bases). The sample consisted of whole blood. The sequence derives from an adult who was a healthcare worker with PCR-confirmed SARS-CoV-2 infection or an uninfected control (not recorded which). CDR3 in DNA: TGTGCCAGCAGTGAAGGAGGGGCAGGGGAAACTGAAGCTTTCTTT. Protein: CASSEGGAGETEAFF.